Presented here are 30 T cell receptor beta chains from one specimen sequenced in a study of T cells in Graves' hyperthyroidism and ophthalmopathy. RNA transcripts yielded amplified TCR beta CDR3 regions. First-round RT-PCR with HTBI primers amplified the TCR CDR3 region. A single record per CDR3 protein comes from TCRdb applying MiXCR to the multiplex PCR reads. The sample includes about 640,000 distinct CDR3 sequences, 20% to 25% seen only once; the top ten take roughly 30%. The sequenced sample consisted of blood. Receptors originate from a man aged 25 to 45 with Graves' ophthalmopathy.

This clonotype was observed a few times. V gene TRBV10-3 combines with J gene TRBJ2-1; 8 bases are a match to TRBD2. Per the germline V gene, CDR1 is ENHRY and CDR2 is SYGVKD. The length of the CDR3 is 13 residues. J lost 8 bases, V lost 7 bases, and 7 bases had no gene match. The CDR3 is CAIMGTRGDEQFF. The CDR3 DNA reads TGTGCCATCATGGGGACTAGAGGTGATGAGCAGTTCTTC.

In the case of this clonotype: This may arise from a read error, as a much more abundant clone is one base away. The J gene is TRBJ2-7, the V gene TRBV3-1; D not certain. The CDR3 extends over 15 amino acids. Germline V gene data show CDR1 as LGHDT and CDR2 as YNNKEL (reference sequence). V was trimmed by 0 bases and J by 4 bases, leaving 13 bases between them. Here the CDR3 reads CASSQDPAPLYEQYF. The DNA of the CDR3 is TGTGCCAGCAGCCAAGACCCCGCCCCTCTGTACGAGCAGTACTTC.

The gene calls are TRBV6-6 and TRBJ1-2; TRBD1 agrees at 7 bases. The germline V gene encodes CDR1 MNHNY and CDR2 SVGAGI (reference sequence). V lost 0 bases and J lost 10; bases outside the gene matches: 8. The CDR3 consists of 14 residues. The CDR3 reads CASSYSYRGMSYTF. The CDR3 DNA reads as TGTGCCAGCAGTTACTCTTACAGGGGTATGTCCTACACCTTC.

V and J are TRBV7-9 and TRBJ2-7, with D possibly matching TRBD1 (6 bases). Germline CDR1 and CDR2: SEHNR and FQNEAQ (reference sequence). V lost 4 bases and J lost 2, with 15 bases in between. The CDR3 is made up of 15 amino acids. The CDR3: CASSSRQVPAYEQYF. The CDR3 DNA reads TGTGCCAGCAGCTCCCGACAGGTACCCGCCTACGAGCAGTACTTC.

V is TRBV7-9 and J is TRBJ2-1; 9 nucleotides line up with TRBD2. Looked up from germline, CDR1 is SEHNR and CDR2 is FQNEAQ (reference sequence). The V gene end was trimmed by 9 bases and the J gene end by 4 bases; junction bases not matched to a gene: 10. This CDR3 contains 15 residues. The DNA for the CDR3 is TGTGCCAGTCCGGGGGCCCTAGCGGGATACAATGAGCAGTTCTTC. Its protein product is CASPGALAGYNEQFF.

The chain uses TRBV19 and TRBJ1-5, with TRBD1 as a possible D gene (5 bases). The CDR3 sequence is 13 residues long. Germline V gene data show CDR1 as LNHDA and CDR2 as SQIVND (reference sequence). V was trimmed by 8 bases and J by 3 bases, leaving 11 bases between them. The CDR3 loop reads CASLGGFNQPQHF. The CDR3 nucleotides are TGTGCCAGTTTGGGGGGTTTCAATCAGCCCCAGCATTTT.

V usage is TRBV7-3 and J usage is TRBJ2-1, with 15 bases lining up with TRBD2. J was trimmed by 4 bases and V by 4 bases; bases with no gene match: 5. The CDR3 consists of 17 residues. Germline V gene lookup returns CDR1 SGHTA and CDR2 FQGTGA. The CDR3 is CASSSGGLAGGYNEQFF. The DNA of the CDR3 is TGTGCCAGCAGCTCTGGTGGACTAGCGGGAGGGTACAATGAGCAGTTCTTC. Full variable domain (rest looked up from reference TRBV7-3 and TRBJ2-1): GAGVSQTPSNKVTEKGKYVELRCDPISGHTALYWYRQSLGQGPEFLIYFQGTGAADDSGLPNDRFFAVRPEGSVSTLKIQRTERGDSAVYLCASSSGGLAGGYNEQFFGPGTRLTVL.

The J gene is TRBJ2-7, the V gene TRBV7-9; D may match TRBD1 or TRBD2 (5 bases each). Germline CDR1 reads SEHNR; CDR2 reads FQNEAQ (reference sequence). V gave up 5 bases and J gave up 3 bases, with 14 bases separating them. There are 14 residues in the CDR3. The CDR3 bases are TGTGCCAGCAGCCCGCCGGGGCCCGTCTACGAGCAGTACTTC. This encodes CASSPPGPVYEQYF.

This clonotype was recorded many times. J is TRBJ2-5 and V is TRBV28, with D possibly matching TRBD2 (5 bases). V lost 5 bases and J lost 5, with 18 bases in between. Germline lookup yields CDR1 MDHEN and CDR2 SYDVKM. CDR3 size: 15 residues. The CDR3 DNA reads TGTGCCAGCAGTACCGAGGGCGGAAGAGGGGAGACCCAGTACTTC. It codes for CASSTEGGRGETQYF.

The table lists this clonotype with a few counts. J is TRBJ1-6 and V is TRBV6-1; no clear D. Germline V lookup: CDR1 MNHNS, CDR2 SASEGT. This CDR3 spans 16 amino acids. The ends were cut back, 0 bases at V and 7 bases at J, with 13 bases in the middle. CDR3 amino acids: CASSEAPPGGNSPLHF. As DNA, the CDR3 is TGTGCCAGCAGTGAAGCCCCACCAGGAGGCAATTCACCCCTCCACTTT.

The rearrangement uses TRBV14 and TRBJ2-1, with 11 positions matching TRBD2. Per germline, CDR1 SGHDN and CDR2 FVKESK. CDR3 length: 17 amino acids. V lost 4 bases to trimming and J lost 5 bases; unmatched junction nucleotides: 10. As DNA, the CDR3 is TGTGCCAGCAGCCTCCCAGGGACTAGCGGTGAAAACAATGAGCAGTTCTTC. Translating it yields CASSLPGTSGENNEQFF.

The rearrangement uses TRBV28 and TRBJ2-2; 7 positions match TRBD2. Germline values: CDR1 MDHEN, CDR2 SYDVKM. CDR3 length: 16 residues. Unmatched junction bases numbered 9, after V lost 5 bases and J lost 3 bases. CDR3 DNA sequence: TGTGCCAGCAGTCCGTCTAGCGGAGGACACACCGGGGAGCTGTTTTTT. Translating it yields CASSPSSGGHTGELFF.

A few counts support this clonotype. The J gene is TRBJ1-5, the V gene TRBV13, with D possibly TRBD1 on 6 matching bases. The CDR3 spans 13 residues. The V gene lost 6 bases and the J gene lost 7 bases, with 13 bases spanning the gap. CDR1 is PRHDT and CDR2 is FYEKMQ in the germline V gene (reference sequence). CDR3 residues: CASSLDSGQPQHF. The CDR3 nucleotides read TGTGCCAGCAGTTTGGACAGTGGCCAGCCCCAGCATTTT.

This clonotype occurred many times. V usage is TRBV24-1 and J usage is TRBJ2-3; D uncertain. Trimming pared 4 bases from V and 6 bases from J, leaving 13 bases between. The CDR3 runs 14 residues. The germline CDR1 and CDR2 sequences are KGHDR and SFDVKD. CDR3 sequence reads: CATSDIHGADTQYF. The DNA for the CDR3 is TGTGCCACCAGTGACATACACGGTGCGGATACGCAGTATTTT.

The J gene is TRBJ2-5, the V gene TRBV7-9; 8 nucleotides match TRBD2. Germline V gene sequence: CDR1 SEHNR, CDR2 FQNEAQ (reference sequence). V was clipped by 3 bases and J by 2 bases; unmatched bases: 8. CDR3 length equals 16 residues. The CDR3 DNA sequence: TGTGCCAGCAGCTTGCTGGGGAGCGGGAGTCAAGAGACCCAGTACTTC. Encoded protein: CASSLLGSGSQETQYF.

The rearrangement joins TRBV5-4 to TRBJ2-7; 7 bases are a match to TRBD1. Germline V lookup: CDR1 SGHNT, CDR2 YYREEE (reference sequence). The CDR3 sequence is 14 residues long. V shed 5 bases and J 2 bases; nucleotides not matched to a gene: 7. The CDR3 bases are TGTGCCAGCAGGCCCGGGACAGACCCCTACGAGCAGTACTTC. It is translated as CASRPGTDPYEQYF.

With respect to this clonotype: This sequence may be a read error, since a much larger clone differs from it by one base. J is TRBJ2-5 and V is TRBV11-2; D is unresolved. CDR1 is SGHAT, CDR2 FQNNGV, per germline. V was pared by 1 base and J by 4 bases, with 13 bases between. The CDR3 has 15 residues. The DNA for the CDR3 is TGTGCCAGCAGCTTAGGGTCGGGTTACCGAGAGACCCAGTACTTC. Protein: CASSLGSGYRETQYF.

This chain links TRBV4-2 with TRBJ1-6, with TRBD1 matching 9 bases. Germline V gives CDR1 LGHNA, CDR2 YNFKEQ. With V trimmed by 0 bases and J by 15 bases, 9 bases remained unmatched. The CDR3 totals 15 residues. CDR3 DNA sequence: TGTGCCAGCAGCCAAGATGGGACAGGGCGTCGAGACCTCCACTTT. It is translated as CASSQDGTGRRDLHF.

This clonotype was detected many times. The rearrangement joins TRBV2 to TRBJ1-6, with D tentatively TRBD1 (6 bases). CDR3 length: 17 residues. Trimming removed 6 bases at V and 0 bases at J, with 15 bases between. In germline, CDR1 is SNHLY, CDR2 FYNNEI. CDR3 sequence reads: CASSTHGQSSYNSPLHF. The CDR3 DNA is TGTGCCAGCAGCACCCACGGACAGAGCTCCTATAATTCACCCCTCCACTTT.

This rearrangement joins TRBV4-1 to TRBJ2-5; 7 bases line up with TRBD2. Germline V gene lookup returns CDR1 MGHRA and CDR2 YSYEKL. V lost 1 base, J lost 7 bases, and 12 bases stayed unmatched. The CDR3 length is 16 residues. CDR3 DNA: TGCGCCAGCAGCCAAGTGGGGGGGACTATACCGGGGACCCAGTACTTC. Translated, it gives CASSQVGGTIPGTQYF.

This clonotype was seen only a few times. V usage is TRBV7-9 and J usage is TRBJ2-1, with 10 bases aligning to TRBD1. The CDR3 consists of 16 residues. V was clipped by 4 bases and J by 7 bases; unmatched bases: 10. Germline values: CDR1 SEHNR, CDR2 FQNEAQ (reference sequence). DNA for the CDR3: TGTGCCAGCAGCTCCTCGGACAGGGGGGCTTTGAATGAGCAGTTCTTC. This sequence encodes CASSSSDRGALNEQFF.

Of note for this clonotype: A read error may produce the germline difference seen at one junction end. The J gene is TRBJ2-1, the V gene TRBV5-1; tentative D call: TRBD2 (6 bases). This CDR3 is built from 15 residues. Germline CDR1 SGHRS, CDR2 YFSETQ. In nucleotides, the CDR3 is TGTGCCAGCAGCGTAGGTGGAGGGGATGGAAATGAGCAGTTCTTC. Protein product: CASSVGGGDGNEQFF.

This clonotype was observed many times. The V and J genes are TRBV5-1 and TRBJ2-7, with D perhaps matching TRBD1 (6 bases). Trimming left V 4 bases short and J 2 bases short, with 13 bases between. The CDR3 covers 14 residues. Germline CDR1 and CDR2: SGHRS and YFSETQ. CDR3 sequence: CASSPRTDPYEQYF. CDR3 sequence (DNA): TGCGCCAGCAGCCCGCGGACAGATCCCTACGAGCAGTACTTC.

Only a few counts were recorded for this clonotype. The chain couples TRBV6-2 or TRBV6-3 to TRBJ2-1, with 10 bases lining up with TRBD1. The length of the CDR3 is 13 residues. Per germline, CDR1 MNHEY and CDR2 SVGEGT. The V segment lost 6 bases and the J segment 10 bases; nucleotides outside the gene matches: 6. The CDR3 nucleotides are TGTGCCAGCAGCGGGACAGGGGTATGGGAGCAGTTCTTC. It yields the protein CASSGTGVWEQFF.

This clonotype appeared many times. This chain joins TRBV15 and TRBJ2-3; D unclear. The CDR3 contains 18 residues. Germline CDR1 LNHNV, CDR2 YYDKDF (reference sequence). Between the trimmed V and J ends, which lost 7 bases and 6 bases, there was a span of 29 bases. CDR3 in DNA: TGTGCCACCAACCGCTTGACCCCAATCAGCGACCCGCCTGATACGCAGTATTTT. This encodes CATNRLTPISDPPDTQYF.

This clonotype was recorded many times. The chain joins TRBV12-3 or TRBV12-4 to TRBJ2-7; the D call may be TRBD1 or TRBD2 (5 bases each). There are 14 residues in the CDR3. The germline V and J ends were trimmed by 1 base and 0 bases, with 7 bases remaining between them. DNA for the CDR3: TGTGCCAGCAGTTTAGATGGGGGCTCCTACGAGCAGTACTTC. The encoded protein is CASSLDGGSYEQYF.

The chain's CDR3 is CASSPMGMQYF. DNA for the CDR3: TGTGCCAGCTCACCAATGGGCATGCAGTATTTT. This chain joins TRBV18 and TRBJ2-3; no definite D call. The V end was cut by 2 bases, the J end by 11 bases, with 8 bases between. This CDR3 region has 11 residues. CDR1 and CDR2 from the germline V gene are KGHSH and LQKENI.

The V and J genes are TRBV15 and TRBJ2-4; D may be TRBD2 (5 bases). CDR3 size: 16 residues. Germline lookup yields CDR1 LNHNV and CDR2 YYDKDF (reference sequence). Trimming left V 0 bases short and J 1 base short, with 10 bases between. CDR3 region: CATSRDLGAAKNIQYF. CDR3 nucleotide sequence: TGTGCCACCAGCAGAGATTTGGGAGCGGCCAAAAACATTCAGTACTTC.

This clonotype was counted only a few times. In DNA, the CDR3 is TGCAGTGCTAGAGATTGGTCCGCTCGAATAGCAGGGGACGGGGAGCTGTTTTTT. Its translation is CSARDWSARIAGDGELFF. This chain connects TRBV20-1 to TRBJ2-2, with D perhaps matching TRBD1 (6 bases). Trimming removed 0 bases at V and 7 bases at J, with 24 bases between. Germline loops: CDR1 DFQATT, CDR2 SNEGSKA (reference sequence). This CDR3 is built from 18 residues.

This clonotype showed up just a few times. This CDR3 is CASSTRDSRELFF. For the CDR3, the DNA is TGTGCCAGCAGTACCCGGGACAGCCGGGAGCTGTTTTTT. The chain carries TRBV6-1 and TRBJ2-2; 7 bases line up with TRBD1. The CDR3 loop spans 13 amino acids. Germline V CDR1 and CDR2: MNHNS, SASEGT. The V and J ends lost 5 bases and 9 bases, in that order; junction bases with no gene match: 6.